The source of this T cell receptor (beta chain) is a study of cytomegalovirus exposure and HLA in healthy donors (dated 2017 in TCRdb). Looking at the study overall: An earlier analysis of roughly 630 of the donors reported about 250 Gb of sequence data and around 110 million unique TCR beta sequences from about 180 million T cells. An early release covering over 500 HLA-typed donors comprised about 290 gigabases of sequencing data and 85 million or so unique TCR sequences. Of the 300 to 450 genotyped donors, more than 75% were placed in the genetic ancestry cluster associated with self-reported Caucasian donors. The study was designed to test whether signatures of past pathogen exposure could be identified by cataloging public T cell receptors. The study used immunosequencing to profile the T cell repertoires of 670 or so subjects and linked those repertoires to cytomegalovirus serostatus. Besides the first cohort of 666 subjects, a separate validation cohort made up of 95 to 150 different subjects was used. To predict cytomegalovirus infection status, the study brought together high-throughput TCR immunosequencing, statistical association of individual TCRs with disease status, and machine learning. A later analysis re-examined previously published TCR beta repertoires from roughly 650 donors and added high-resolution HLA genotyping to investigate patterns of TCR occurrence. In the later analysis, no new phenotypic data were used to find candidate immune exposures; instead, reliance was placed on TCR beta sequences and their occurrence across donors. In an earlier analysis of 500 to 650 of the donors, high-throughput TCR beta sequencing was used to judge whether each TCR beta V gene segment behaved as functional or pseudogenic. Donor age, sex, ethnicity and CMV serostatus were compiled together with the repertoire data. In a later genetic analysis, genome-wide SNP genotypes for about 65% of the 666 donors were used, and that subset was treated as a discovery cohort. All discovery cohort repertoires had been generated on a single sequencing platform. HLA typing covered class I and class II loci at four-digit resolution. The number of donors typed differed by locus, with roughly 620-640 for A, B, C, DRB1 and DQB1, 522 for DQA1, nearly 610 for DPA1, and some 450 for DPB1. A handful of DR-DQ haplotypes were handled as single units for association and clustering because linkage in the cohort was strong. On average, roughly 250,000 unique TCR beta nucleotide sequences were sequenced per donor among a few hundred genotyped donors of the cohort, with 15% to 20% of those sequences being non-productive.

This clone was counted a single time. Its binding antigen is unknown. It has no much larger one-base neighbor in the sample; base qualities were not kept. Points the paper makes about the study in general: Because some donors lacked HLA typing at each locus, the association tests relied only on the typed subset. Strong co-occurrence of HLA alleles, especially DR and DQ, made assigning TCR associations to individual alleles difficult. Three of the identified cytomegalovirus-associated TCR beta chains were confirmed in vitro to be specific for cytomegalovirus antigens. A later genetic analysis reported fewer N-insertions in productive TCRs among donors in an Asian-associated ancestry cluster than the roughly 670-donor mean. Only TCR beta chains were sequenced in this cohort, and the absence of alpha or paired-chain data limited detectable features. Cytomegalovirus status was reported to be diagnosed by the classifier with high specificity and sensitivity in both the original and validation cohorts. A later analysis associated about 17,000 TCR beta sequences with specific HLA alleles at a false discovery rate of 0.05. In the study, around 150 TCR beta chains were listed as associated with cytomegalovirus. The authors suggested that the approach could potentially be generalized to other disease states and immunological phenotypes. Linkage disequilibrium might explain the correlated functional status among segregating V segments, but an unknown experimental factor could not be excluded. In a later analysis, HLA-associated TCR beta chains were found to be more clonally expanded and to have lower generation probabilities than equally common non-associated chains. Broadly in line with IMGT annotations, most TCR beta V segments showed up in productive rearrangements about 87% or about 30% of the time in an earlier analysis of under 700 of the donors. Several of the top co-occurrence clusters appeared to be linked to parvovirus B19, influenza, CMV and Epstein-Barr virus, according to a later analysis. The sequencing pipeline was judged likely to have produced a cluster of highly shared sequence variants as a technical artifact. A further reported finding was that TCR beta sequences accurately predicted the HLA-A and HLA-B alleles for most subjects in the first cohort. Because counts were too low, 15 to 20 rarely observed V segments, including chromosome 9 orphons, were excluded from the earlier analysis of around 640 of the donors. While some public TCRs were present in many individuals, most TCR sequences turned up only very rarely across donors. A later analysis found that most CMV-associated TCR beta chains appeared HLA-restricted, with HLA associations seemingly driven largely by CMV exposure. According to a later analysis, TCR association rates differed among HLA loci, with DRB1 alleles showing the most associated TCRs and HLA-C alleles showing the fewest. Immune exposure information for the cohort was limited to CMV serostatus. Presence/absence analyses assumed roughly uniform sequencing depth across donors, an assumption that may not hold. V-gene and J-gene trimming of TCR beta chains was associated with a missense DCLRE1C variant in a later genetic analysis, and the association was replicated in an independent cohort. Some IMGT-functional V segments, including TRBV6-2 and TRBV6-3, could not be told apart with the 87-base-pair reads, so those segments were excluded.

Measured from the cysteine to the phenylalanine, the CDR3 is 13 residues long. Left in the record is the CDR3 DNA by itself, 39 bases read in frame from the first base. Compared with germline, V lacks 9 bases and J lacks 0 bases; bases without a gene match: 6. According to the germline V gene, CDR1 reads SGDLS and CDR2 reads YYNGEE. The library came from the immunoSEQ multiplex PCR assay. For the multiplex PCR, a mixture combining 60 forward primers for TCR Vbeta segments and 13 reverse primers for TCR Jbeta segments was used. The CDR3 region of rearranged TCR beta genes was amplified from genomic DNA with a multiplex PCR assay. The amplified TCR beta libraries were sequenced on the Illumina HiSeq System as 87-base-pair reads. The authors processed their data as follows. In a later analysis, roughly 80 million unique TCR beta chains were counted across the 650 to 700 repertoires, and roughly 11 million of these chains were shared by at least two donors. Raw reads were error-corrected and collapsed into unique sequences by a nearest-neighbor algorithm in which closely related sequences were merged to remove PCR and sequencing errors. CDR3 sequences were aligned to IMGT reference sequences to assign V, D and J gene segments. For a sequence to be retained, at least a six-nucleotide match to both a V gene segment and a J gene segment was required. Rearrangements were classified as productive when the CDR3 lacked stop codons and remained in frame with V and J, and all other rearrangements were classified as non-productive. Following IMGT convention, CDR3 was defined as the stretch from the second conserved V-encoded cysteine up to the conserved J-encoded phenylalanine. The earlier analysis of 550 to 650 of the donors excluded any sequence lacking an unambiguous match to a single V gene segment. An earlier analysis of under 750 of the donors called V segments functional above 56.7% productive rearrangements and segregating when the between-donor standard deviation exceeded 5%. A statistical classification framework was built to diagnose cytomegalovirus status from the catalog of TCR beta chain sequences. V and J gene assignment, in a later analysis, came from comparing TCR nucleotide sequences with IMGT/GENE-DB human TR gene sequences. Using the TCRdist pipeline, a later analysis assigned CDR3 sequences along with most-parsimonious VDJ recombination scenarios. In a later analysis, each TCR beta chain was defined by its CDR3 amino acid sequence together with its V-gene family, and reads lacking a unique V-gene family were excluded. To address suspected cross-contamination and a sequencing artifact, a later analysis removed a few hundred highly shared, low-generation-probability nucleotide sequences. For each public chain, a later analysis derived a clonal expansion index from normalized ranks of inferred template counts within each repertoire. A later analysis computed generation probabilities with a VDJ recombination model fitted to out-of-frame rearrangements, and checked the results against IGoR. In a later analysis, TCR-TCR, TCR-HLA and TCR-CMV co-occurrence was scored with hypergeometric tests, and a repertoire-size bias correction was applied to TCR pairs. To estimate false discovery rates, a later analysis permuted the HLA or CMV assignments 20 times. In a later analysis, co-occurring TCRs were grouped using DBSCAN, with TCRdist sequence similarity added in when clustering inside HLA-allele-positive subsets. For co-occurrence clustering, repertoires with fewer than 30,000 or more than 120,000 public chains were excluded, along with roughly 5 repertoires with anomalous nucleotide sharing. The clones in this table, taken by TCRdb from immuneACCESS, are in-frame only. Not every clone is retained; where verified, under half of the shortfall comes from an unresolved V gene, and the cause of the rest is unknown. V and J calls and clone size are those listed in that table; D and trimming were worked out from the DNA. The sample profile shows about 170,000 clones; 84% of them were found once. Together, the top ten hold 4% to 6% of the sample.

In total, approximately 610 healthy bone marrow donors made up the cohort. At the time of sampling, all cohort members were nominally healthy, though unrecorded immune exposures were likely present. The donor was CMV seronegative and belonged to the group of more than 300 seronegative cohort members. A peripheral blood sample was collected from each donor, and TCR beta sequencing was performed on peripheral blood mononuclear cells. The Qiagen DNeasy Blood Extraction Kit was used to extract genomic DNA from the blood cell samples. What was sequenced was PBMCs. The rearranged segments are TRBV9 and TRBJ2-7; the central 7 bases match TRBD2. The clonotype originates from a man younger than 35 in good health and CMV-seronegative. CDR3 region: CATIRGSSYEQYF. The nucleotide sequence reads TGTGCCACTATCCGCGGGAGCTCCTACGAGCAGTACTTC.